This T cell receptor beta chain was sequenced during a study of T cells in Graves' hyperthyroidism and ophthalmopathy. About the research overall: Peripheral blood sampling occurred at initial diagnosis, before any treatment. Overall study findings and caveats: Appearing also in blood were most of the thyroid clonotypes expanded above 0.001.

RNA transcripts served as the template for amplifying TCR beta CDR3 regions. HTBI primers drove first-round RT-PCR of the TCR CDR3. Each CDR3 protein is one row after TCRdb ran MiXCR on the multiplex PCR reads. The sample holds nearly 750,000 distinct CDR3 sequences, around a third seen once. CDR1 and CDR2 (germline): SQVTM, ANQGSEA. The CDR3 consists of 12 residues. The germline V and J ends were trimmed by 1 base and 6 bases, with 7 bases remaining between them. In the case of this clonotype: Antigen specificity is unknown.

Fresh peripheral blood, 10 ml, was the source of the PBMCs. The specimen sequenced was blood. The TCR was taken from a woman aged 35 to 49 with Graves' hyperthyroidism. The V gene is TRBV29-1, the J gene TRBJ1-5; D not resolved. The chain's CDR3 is CSVEGRGQPQHF. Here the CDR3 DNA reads TGCAGCGTTGAAGGGCGGGGTCAGCCCCAGCATTTT.